This TCR beta chain was sequenced for a study of tumor-infiltrating lymphocytes in primary liver carcinoma. It was unsorted whole blood that yielded blood RNA, and germline DNA was also extracted. Before surgery, approximately 4.2 milliliters of EDTA blood were taken. Per the germline V gene, CDR1 is SQVTM and CDR2 is ANQGSEA. The CDR3 length is 15 residues. The template, 500 ng total RNA, yielded TCR beta cDNA made with a constant-region primer. It was through three nested multiplex PCR rounds of slightly modified ARM-PCR that TCR beta libraries arose. PCR rounds one and two used TRBV1-TRBV30 forward primers with a C-beta reverse primer for around 9 cycles each. TCRdb ran MiXCR on the multiplex PCR reads and lists one entry per CDR3 protein. This sample carries approximately 340,000 distinct CDR3 sequences, roughly two thirds of them seen once, and the ten largest clones take about 6.5%. Concerning this clonotype: A read error may account for a junction end that differs from germline.

The sequencing input was peripheral blood. This receptor was identified in a man aged 35 to 55 with primary liver carcinoma and hepatitis B virus infection. V is TRBV29-1 and J is TRBJ2-7; TRBD1 matches at 10 bases. The CDR3 nucleotides are TGCAGCGTTGGAGGTGGGACAGGGGATATCTACGAACAGTACTTC. It is translated as CSVGGGTGDIYEQYF.